This TCR beta chain appears in the sequencing data of a study of T cells in Graves' hyperthyroidism and ophthalmopathy. Study observations and caveats: Ophthalmopathy was identified by the model a median around 6.9 months ahead of onset. Blood shared most expanded thyroid clonotypes above 0.001.

Template material for amplifying TCR beta CDR3 regions consisted of RNA transcripts. With the HTBI primer set, the TCR CDR3 went through a first round of RT-PCR. In TCRdb, the multiplex PCR reads were re-called with MiXCR into one record per CDR3 protein. The profile shows about 420,000 distinct CDR3 sequences, 15% to 18% of them singletons. This clonotype has only a few counts. Its specificity is unknown. Since no conserved phenylalanine or tryptophan closes the CDR3, a read error is the likely cause. Each diagnosis drew on symptoms, thyroxine, TRAb, thyroid ultrasound and orbital computed tomography findings. Fresh 10 ml peripheral blood yielded PBMCs. CDR3 length equals 13 residues. Germline V gene lookup returns CDR1 MNHNY and CDR2 SVGAGI (reference sequence). The V end lost 2 bases, the J end lost 7 bases, and 11 bases lay between the germline ends.

Sequences were obtained from blood. The source is a woman under 30 with Graves' hyperthyroidism. The chain links TRBV6-6 to TRBJ1-2, with a weak D call TRBD1 (6 bases). The CDR3 sequence: CASSYQQGFGYTL. The CDR3 DNA sequence: TGTGCCAGCAGTTACCAACAGGGTTTTGGCTACACCCTC.